Listed here are 14 T cell receptor beta chains from one sample, sequenced in a study of T cell responses to AZD1222 COVID-19 vaccine. Clones were sequenced by immunoSEQ multiplex PCR, and TCRdb holds only the in-frame ones, with some missing. The sample consists of about 130,000 clones, roughly 90% of them appearing once. The sequenced sample was peripheral blood, obtained 28 days after the second AZD1222 dose. These receptors were taken from an adult who received the AZD1222 COVID-19 vaccine.

The chain is built from TRBV6-6 and TRBJ2-7; D might be TRBD1 or TRBD2, each matching 6 bases. Trimming took off 3 bases at V and 5 bases at J, with 8 bases between the two ends. This CDR3 comprises 12 residues. Looked up from germline, CDR1 is MNHNY and CDR2 is SVGAGI (reference sequence). The CDR3 nucleotides read TGTGCCAGCAGTTATAGGGGGGACGAGCAGTACTTC. Encoded protein: CASSYRGDEQYF.

A single count supports this clone. The chain recombines TRBV6-5 with TRBJ2-7, with D unresolved. The CDR3 length is 13 residues. Trimming cost V 6 bases and J 6 bases, with 15 bases left between them. The germline V gene encodes CDR1 MNHEY and CDR2 SVGAGI. For the CDR3, the DNA is TGTGCCAGCAGCCAGGACCGTTCATTCGAGCAGTACTTC. This codes for CASSQDRSFEQYF.

This rearrangement joins TRBV10-3 to TRBJ1-1; D remains unclear. V gave up 7 bases and J gave up 8 bases, with 14 bases separating them. Germline V gene sequence: CDR1 ENHRY, CDR2 SYGVKD. The CDR3 spans 12 residues. Here the CDR3 reads CAIITGRGEAFF. CDR3 in DNA: TGTGCCATCATAACGGGTCGAGGGGAAGCTTTCTTT.

There are a few counts of this clone. This chain connects TRBV6-1 to TRBJ1-2, with 7 bases lining up with TRBD1. CDR1 and CDR2 from the germline V gene are MNHNS and SASEGT. V was pared by 0 bases and J by 4 bases, with 8 bases of the junction left unmatched. CDR3 size: 16 residues. CDR3 sequence reads: CASSEAVRGSPYGYTF. The CDR3, as DNA: TGTGCCAGCAGTGAAGCGGTCAGGGGGAGTCCCTATGGCTACACCTTC.

The J gene is TRBJ2-1, the V gene TRBV3-1 (or the pseudogene TRBV3-2), with no clear D. V was shortened by 0 bases and J by 6 bases, with 12 bases between the two germline ends. CDR3 length: 15 residues. Per germline, CDR1 LGHDT and CDR2 YNNKEL (reference sequence). This CDR3 reads CASSQDDWQSNEQFF. CDR3 nucleotides: TGTGCCAGCAGCCAAGATGATTGGCAGTCCAATGAGCAGTTCTTC.

The chain couples TRBV6-5 to TRBJ1-2; 9 nucleotides align to TRBD1. CDR1 and CDR2 (germline): MNHEY, SVGAGI. V trimming: 7 bases; J trimming: 4 bases; junction bases outside the gene matches: 7. The length of the CDR3 is 14 residues. For the CDR3, the DNA is TGTGCCAGCAAGCCTTACAGGGGGCCCTATGGCTACACCTTC. Amino acid sequence: CASKPYRGPYGYTF.

This chain uses TRBV24-1 with TRBJ2-3, with D tentatively TRBD1 (7 bases). Trimming cost V 3 bases and J 5 bases, with 14 bases left between them. CDR3 length: 15 amino acids. Looked up from germline, CDR1 is KGHDR and CDR2 is SFDVKD. CDR3 sequence (DNA): TGTGCCACCAGTGATCCGGAGGGGGCGGGAGATACGCAGTATTTT. It specifies CATSDPEGAGDTQYF.

The chain employs TRBV5-1 and TRBJ2-5, with D uncertain. Germline-derived CDR1 and CDR2 are SGHRS and YFSETQ. This CDR3 contains 14 residues. V was cut by 0 bases and J by 2 bases, with 8 bases left in between. The CDR3 spells CASSLETVQETQYF. CDR3 DNA sequence: TGCGCCAGCAGCTTGGAAACGGTACAAGAGACCCAGTACTTC. The complete variable domain, with remaining parts taken from reference TRBV5-1 and TRBJ2-5, reads KAGVTQTPRYLIKTRGQQVTLSCSPISGHRSVSWYQQTPGQGLQFLFEYFSETQRNKGNFPGRFSGRQFSNSRSEMNVSTLELGDSALYLCASSLETVQETQYFGPGTRLLVL.

This clone has only a few counts. The chain combines TRBV12-3 or TRBV12-4 with TRBJ2-1; 7 positions match TRBD2. This CDR3 is 12 amino acids long. V lost 2 bases and J lost 10; bases outside the gene matches: 2. CDR3 amino acids: CASSLREGEQFF. DNA for the CDR3: TGTGCCAGCAGTTTAAGGGAGGGCGAGCAGTTCTTC.

This clone was recorded only once. V gene TRBV6-5 combines with J gene TRBJ2-5; tentatively, D is TRBD2 (6 bases). Germline CDR1 MNHEY, CDR2 SVGAGI. V lost 5 bases to trimming and J lost 5 bases, with 15 bases between them. The length of the CDR3 is 14 residues. The CDR3 loop is CASSPWAGQETQYF. The CDR3 DNA reads as TGTGCCAGCAGTCCCTGGGCGGGGCAGGAGACCCAGTACTTC.

This sequence joins TRBV14 and TRBJ2-2, with D tentatively TRBD1 (5 bases). Trimming cost V 3 bases and J 3 bases, with 11 bases left between them. CDR1 is SGHDN, CDR2 FVKESK, per germline. The CDR3 is 15 amino acids. CDR3 loop: CASSHRTHYTGELFF. As DNA, the CDR3 is TGTGCCAGCAGCCACCGGACACACTACACCGGGGAGCTGTTTTTT.

CDR3 sequence: CASSPQTGDPSPLHF. CDR3 nucleotides: TGCGCCAGCAGCCCCCAGACGGGGGATCCTTCACCCCTCCACTTT. J is TRBJ1-6 and V is TRBV5-1; TRBD1 might be the D (5 bases). The V end was cut by 4 bases, the J end by 9 bases, with 17 bases between. The CDR3 totals 15 residues. The germline V gene encodes CDR1 SGHRS and CDR2 YFSETQ.

The V and J genes are TRBV28 and TRBJ2-7; 7 bases are shared with TRBD2. V lost 8 bases and J lost 5; bases outside the gene matches: 12. The CDR3 spans 14 residues. Germline CDR1 reads MDHEN; CDR2 reads SYDVKM. Here the CDR3 reads CASRFGGSLDEQYF. The CDR3 nucleotides read TGTGCCAGCCGCTTCGGGGGGTCCTTGGACGAGCAGTACTTC.

The rearrangement joins TRBV11-3 to TRBJ1-2, with D possibly being TRBD1 (6 bases). Germline CDR1 reads SGHNT; CDR2 reads YENEEA. The CDR3 covers 15 residues. V was cut by 5 bases and J by 5 bases, with 18 bases left in between. The CDR3 reads CASSPGGGRRYGYTF. The DNA of the CDR3 is TGTGCCAGCAGCCCCGGCGGGGGCAGGCGGTATGGCTACACCTTC.